A selection of T cell receptor beta chains follows, all from one sample in a study of T-cell memory formation after mild COVID-19. TCRdb reprocessed the 5' RACE reads via MiXCR and lists one record per CDR3 protein. This table has about 410,000 distinct CDR3 sequences, less than 25% appearing once. The source material was PBMCs or a T cell subset sorted from them (not recorded which). The receptor set was obtained from an adult woman who had mild COVID-19 (a few samples of this study predate the infection). Cell type and time point are not known. Both conserved end residues are part of each CDR3. The D gene is left open where the match is weak. Some rows have no size entry. The others give once, few or many, or a class for an expanded clone.

J: TRBJ2-1
D: .
V: TRBV4-2
size: .
CDR3: CASSRGELHNEQFF
DNA: TGTGCCAGCAGCCGAGGGGAACTACACAATGAGCAGTTCTTC

J: TRBJ1-1
D: .
V: TRBV5-1
size: .
CDR3: CASTDPRGNTEAFF
DNA: TGCGCCTCAACAGATCCCCGAGGGAACACTGAAGCTTTCTTT

J: TRBJ2-1
D: TRBD2
V: TRBV7-3
size: .
CDR3: CASSLGLAPNYNEQFF
DNA: TGTGCCAGCAGCTTAGGACTAGCGCCAAATTACAATGAGCAGTTCTTC

J: TRBJ1-1
D: .
V: TRBV28
size: once
CDR3: CASRLQVDSSVEAFF
DNA: TGTGCCAGCAGGCTACAGGTGGACAGCTCGGTTGAAGCTTTCTTT

J: TRBJ2-7
D: .
V: TRBV5-1
size: few
CDR3: CASSPRDTHSEQYF
DNA: TGCGCCAGCAGCCCCAGAGACACTCATTCGGAGCAGTACTTC

J: TRBJ2-7
D: TRBD2
V: TRBV24-1
size: .
CDR3: CATSGTGGRSEQYF
DNA: TGTGCCACCAGTGGGACGGGAGGGAGGAGCGAGCAGTACTTC

J: TRBJ1-2
D: .
V: TRBV25-1
size: .
CDR3: CASSEYARVGGYTF
DNA: TGTGCCAGCAGTGAATACGCCAGGGTTGGTGGCTACACCTTC

J: TRBJ1-2
D: .
V: TRBV12-3/TRBV12-4
size: few
CDR3: CASSQTDYYGYTF
DNA: TGTGCCAGCAGTCAGACAGACTACTATGGCTACACCTTC

J: TRBJ2-7
D: .
V: TRBV5-1
size: once
CDR3: CASSLDHPTRGGQYF
DNA: TGCGCCAGCAGCTTGGATCACCCGACGCGGGGCGGGCAGTACTTC

J: TRBJ2-7
D: .
V: TRBV20-1
size: .
CDR3: CSARDRGWTGTYEQYF
DNA: TGCAGTGCTAGAGATCGGGGGTGGACAGGTACCTACGAGCAGTACTTC

J: TRBJ2-7
D: .
V: TRBV11-2
size: .
CDR3: CASRLTGRYEQYF
DNA: TGTGCCAGCAGGTTGACAGGGAGGTACGAGCAGTACTTC

J: TRBJ1-2
D: .
V: TRBV12-3/TRBV12-4
size: .
CDR3: CASSLTGVQAHGYTF
DNA: TGTGCCAGCAGTTTAACTGGAGTTCAAGCGCATGGCTACACCTTC

J: TRBJ1-2
D: .
V: TRBV4-2
size: few
CDR3: CASSQDGAYGYTF
DNA: TGTGCCAGCAGCCAAGACGGGGCCTATGGCTACACCTTC

J: TRBJ2-3
D: .
V: TRBV12-3/TRBV12-4
size: few
CDR3: CASSLPDSTDTQYF
DNA: TGTGCCAGCAGTTTACCGGACAGCACAGATACGCAGTATTTT

J: TRBJ2-3
D: .
V: TRBV20-1
size: .
CDR3: CSARDYRARADTQYF
DNA: TGCAGTGCTAGAGATTACAGGGCCAGGGCAGATACGCAGTATTTT

J: TRBJ2-7
D: TRBD1
V: TRBV7-9
size: .
CDR3: CASTFGTAYEQYF
DNA: TGTGCCAGCACCTTCGGGACAGCGTACGAGCAGTACTTC

J: TRBJ2-3
D: TRBD2
V: TRBV12-3/TRBV12-4
size: .
CDR3: CASSTAGDEITDTQYF
DNA: TGTGCCAGCAGCACCGCGGGAGATGAGATCACAGATACGCAGTATTTT

J: TRBJ2-1
D: TRBD2
V: TRBV2
size: few
CDR3: CASSPPPGLAGAYNEQFF
DNA: TGTGCCAGCAGTCCCCCGCCGGGACTAGCGGGAGCCTACAATGAGCAGTTCTTC

J: TRBJ1-5
D: .
V: TRBV7-8
size: .
CDR3: CASSLARWRSNQPQHF
DNA: TGTGCCAGCAGCTTAGCGAGGTGGCGTAGCAATCAGCCCCAGCATTTT

J: TRBJ2-7
D: .
V: TRBV7-9
size: few
CDR3: CASSFWEVEQYF
DNA: TGTGCCAGCAGCTTTTGGGAGGTCGAGCAGTACTTC

J: TRBJ2-7
D: TRBD1
V: TRBV6-5
size: .
CDR3: CASSWDRGLDEQYF
DNA: TGTGCCAGCAGTTGGGACAGGGGGCTCGACGAGCAGTACTTC

J: TRBJ1-2
D: .
V: TRBV5-1
size: .
CDR3: CASSLGFVRGRGLYGYTF
DNA: TGCGCCAGCAGCTTGGGCTTTGTGCGCGGACGGGGTCTCTATGGCTACACCTTC

J: TRBJ1-2
D: .
V: TRBV5-4
size: few
CDR3: CASSLAVVRGYTF
DNA: TGTGCCAGCAGCTTGGCTGTGGTCCGTGGCTACACCTTC

J: TRBJ2-5
D: .
V: TRBV6-6
size: few
CDR3: CATRGVSVKETQYF
DNA: TGTGCCACCAGGGGGGTTTCGGTGAAAGAGACCCAGTACTTC

J: TRBJ2-6
D: TRBD1
V: TRBV7-6
size: few
CDR3: CATRDRPSGANVLTF
DNA: TGTGCCACCCGGGACAGGCCCTCTGGGGCCAACGTCCTGACTTTC

J: TRBJ2-5
D: TRBD2
V: TRBV5-4
size: .
CDR3: CASSPPGSSGSETQYF
DNA: TGTGCCAGCAGCCCACCCGGCTCTAGCGGGAGTGAGACCCAGTACTTC

J: TRBJ2-4
D: .
V: TRBV2
size: .
CDR3: CASSPDKTLWLAKNIQYF
DNA: TGTGCCAGCAGCCCCGACAAGACCCTCTGGCTGGCCAAAAACATTCAGTACTTC

J: TRBJ2-5
D: TRBD1
V: TRBV11-2
size: .
CDR3: CASSRQGARETQYF
DNA: TGTGCCAGCAGTCGACAGGGGGCGAGGGAGACCCAGTACTTC

J: TRBJ2-5
D: .
V: TRBV7-7
size: few
CDR3: CASSSYGVLETQYF
DNA: TGTGCCAGCAGCTCCTACGGGGTATTAGAGACCCAGTACTTC